This is a list of T cell receptor beta chains from one sample in a study of blood T cell repertoires in COVID-19. Clones were read by immunoSEQ multiplex PCR, and TCRdb kept only the in-frame ones, dropping some. The table includes roughly 130,000 clones, about 74% detected once. Sequences were obtained from peripheral blood. The receptors were gathered from a man aged 45-60 years with acute or convalescent COVID-19. CDR3s include the opening cysteine and the closing phenylalanine or tryptophan. Each record gives: J gene, V gene, D gene, clone size, CDR3 DNA, CDR3 protein. The D gene is left open where the match is weak. Size tells how often a clone was seen (once, few, many) or the class of an expanded clone, and some rows leave it out.

>TRBJ1-1|TRBV5-5|TRBD1|once
TGTGCCAGCAGCCCCAATTTGCCCGGACAGGGGGCCACTGAAGCTTTCTTT
CASSPNLPGQGATEAFF
>TRBJ1-6|TRBV19|-|many
TGTGCCAGTAGGGTAGCAGGGAATTCACCCCTCCACTTT
CASRVAGNSPLHF
>TRBJ2-3|TRBV9|-|-
TGTGCCAGCAGCGCATCTAGCGCCCTCACAGATACGCAGTATTTT
CASSASSALTDTQYF
>TRBJ1-1|TRBV15|-|-
TGTGCCACCAGCAGAAAACAGGTGAACACTGAAGCTTTCTTT
CATSRKQVNTEAFF
>TRBJ1-4|TRBV15|TRBD1|-
TGTGCCACCAGCACCCCGGGACAGGGAGGGGAAAAACTGTTTTTT
CATSTPGQGGEKLFF
>TRBJ1-1|TRBV6-1|TRBD1|once
TGTGCCAGCAGTGAAGCTAGGACAGGGAGATGGACTGAAGCTTTCTTT
CASSEARTGRWTEAFF
>TRBJ1-2|TRBV30|-|-
TGTGCCTGGAGTGGAGGACAGAGCTTCGATGGCTACACCTTC
CAWSGGQSFDGYTF
>TRBJ2-7|TRBV3-1/TRBV3-2|-|-
TGTGCCAGCAGCCAAGCCCCGGGTAGAGGGTACGAGCAGTACTTC
CASSQAPGRGYEQYF
>TRBJ1-1|TRBV13|TRBD1|-
TGTGCCAGCAGACGGACAGGGGGGCATTCTGAAGCTTTCTTT
CASRRTGGHSEAFF
>TRBJ1-4|TRBV5-6|TRBD1|-
TGTGCCAGCAGCTTGGTCGGACAGGGTTACGAGGAAAAACTGTTTTTT
CASSLVGQGYEEKLFF
>TRBJ2-2|TRBV19|-|-
TGTGCCAGTAGTATAGTTAATCCAGTGAACACCGGGGAGCTGTTTTTT
CASSIVNPVNTGELFF
>TRBJ2-5|TRBV19|TRBD2|-
TGTGCCAGTAGAAAATTGGGGCTAGCGGGGGACCAAGAGACCCAGTACTTC
CASRKLGLAGDQETQYF
>TRBJ1-5|TRBV7-8|-|-
TGTGCCAGCAGCTTAGCCTTCCAGCCCCAGCATTTT
CASSLAFQPQHF
>TRBJ2-2|TRBV28|-|-
TGTGCCAGCAGCCTAGGGGGACGGACGAGCACCGGGGAGCTGTTTTTT
CASSLGGRTSTGELFF
>TRBJ1-2|TRBV11-2|TRBD1|few
TGTGCCAGCAGCGCGGGACAGCTCTATGGCTACACCTTC
CASSAGQLYGYTF
>TRBJ2-4|TRBV5-4|-|-
TGTGCCAGCAGCCGACAGGAGACAAAAAACATTCAGTACTTC
CASSRQETKNIQYF
>TRBJ1-2|TRBV27|TRBD1|-
TGTGCCAGCAGTGGACGGACAGGTGGGGTCAATGGCTACACCTTC
CASSGRTGGVNGYTF
>TRBJ1-1|TRBV7-6|TRBD1|-
TGTGCCAGCAGCCAAACGGACAGGGCGTTTGGAAGCACTGAAGCTTTCTTT
CASSQTDRAFGSTEAFF
>TRBJ2-3|TRBV7-2|-|-
TGTGCCAGCAGCTTAAGGGGCCTCGGGACAGATACGCAGTATTTT
CASSLRGLGTDTQYF
>TRBJ1-6|TRBV7-8|TRBD1|-
TGTGCCAGCAGCGTCCGGACAGGGCGGATTTCACCCCTCCACTTT
CASSVRTGRISPLHF
>TRBJ2-6|TRBV27|-|once
TGTGCCAGCAGTCCTCGACAGGCTGGGGCCAACGTCCTGACTTTC
CASSPRQAGANVLTF
>TRBJ2-1|TRBV6-2/TRBV6-3|-|-
TGTGCCAGCAGTTCGGTTTCCTACAATGAGCAGTTCTTC
CASSSVSYNEQFF
>TRBJ2-5|TRBV7-3|TRBD1|-
TGTGCCAGCAGCTTAGGGGGACCGGGACAGGGGGAGACCCAGTACTTC
CASSLGGPGQGETQYF
>TRBJ1-2|TRBV11-2|TRBD1|-
TGTGCCAGCAGCCCTCGGACAGGGGGCGAAGGCTACACCTTC
CASSPRTGGEGYTF
>TRBJ2-3|TRBV4-2|TRBD2|-
TGTGCCAGCAGCCAAGAAGGGCGGGGGGGCCGAGATACGCAGTATTTT
CASSQEGRGGRDTQYF
>TRBJ1-1|TRBV10-3|-|-
TGTGCCACACGACAGGTTGGGACTGAAGCTTTCTTT
CATRQVGTEAFF
>TRBJ1-2|TRBV2|-|-
TGTGCCAGCAGTGACCGGACGGGAAACTATGGCTACACCTTC
CASSDRTGNYGYTF
>TRBJ1-1|TRBV5-6|-|-
TGTGCCAGCAGCTCCGACCAGGCGAGTGAAGCTTTCTTT
CASSSDQASEAFF
>TRBJ2-7|TRBV3-1/TRBV3-2|TRBD1|-
TGTGCCAGCAGCCACGGACAGGTCGGCTACGAGCAGTACTTC
CASSHGQVGYEQYF
>TRBJ2-5|TRBV29-1|TRBD1|-
TGCAGCGTTGACGAAGGGGGCGCAAAGACCCAGTACTTC
CSVDEGGAKTQYF
>TRBJ1-5|TRBV2|TRBD1|-
TGTGCCAGCAGGGGACAGGAACCTAGCAATCAGCCCCAGCATTTT
CASRGQEPSNQPQHF
>TRBJ1-4|TRBV5-1|-|-
TGCGCCAGCAGCTTGGATGGGGGCAGAAGTGAAAAACTGTTTTTT
CASSLDGGRSEKLFF
>TRBJ1-1|TRBV28|-|once
TGTGCCAGCACCCCGCGGGGGGCGAACACTGAAGCTTTCTTT
CASTPRGANTEAFF
>TRBJ2-2|TRBV15|-|-
TGTGCCACCAGCACCAAAGGAGTCGGCTTCGGGGAGCTGTTTTTT
CATSTKGVGFGELFF
>TRBJ1-3|TRBV18|-|-
TGTGCCAGCTCACCCTGGACTGCTGAGGGAAACACCATATATTTT
CASSPWTAEGNTIYF
>TRBJ2-6|TRBV10-3|-|-
TGTGCCATCAGTGTTCGCGGGACCTCTGGGGCCAACGTCCTGACTTTC
CAISVRGTSGANVLTF
>TRBJ2-3|TRBV6-5|TRBD2|-
TGTGCCAGCAGTCCCCTAGCGGGTAGCGATACGCAGTATTTT
CASSPLAGSDTQYF
>TRBJ2-2|TRBV19|TRBD1|-
TGTGCCAGTAGTGCGCCCCGGGACAGGGGTGGCGGGGAGCTGTTTTTT
CASSAPRDRGGGELFF
>TRBJ1-1|TRBV12-5|-|-
TGTGCTAGTGGCCAGACAGGCATCCCCTTGAACACTGAAGCTTTCTTT
CASGQTGIPLNTEAFF
>TRBJ1-2|TRBV29-1|TRBD1|-
TGCAGCGTTCAAGAAGTCCCGGGACAGGGAAACTATGGCTACACCTTC
CSVQEVPGQGNYGYTF
>TRBJ1-2|TRBV5-1|-|few
TGCGCCAGCAGCTTGGTGCAAGCTTTGGTTGGCTACACCTTC
CASSLVQALVGYTF
>TRBJ1-2|TRBV6-4|TRBD1|-
TGTGCCAGCAGAGGGACAGGGGGCAACTATGGCTACACCTTC
CASRGTGGNYGYTF
>TRBJ1-6|TRBV30|-|-
TGTGCCTGGACGACCTCTAGAAGTCAGGGGCCGGGCTCCTATAATTCACCCCTCCACTTT
CAWTTSRSQGPGSYNSPLHF